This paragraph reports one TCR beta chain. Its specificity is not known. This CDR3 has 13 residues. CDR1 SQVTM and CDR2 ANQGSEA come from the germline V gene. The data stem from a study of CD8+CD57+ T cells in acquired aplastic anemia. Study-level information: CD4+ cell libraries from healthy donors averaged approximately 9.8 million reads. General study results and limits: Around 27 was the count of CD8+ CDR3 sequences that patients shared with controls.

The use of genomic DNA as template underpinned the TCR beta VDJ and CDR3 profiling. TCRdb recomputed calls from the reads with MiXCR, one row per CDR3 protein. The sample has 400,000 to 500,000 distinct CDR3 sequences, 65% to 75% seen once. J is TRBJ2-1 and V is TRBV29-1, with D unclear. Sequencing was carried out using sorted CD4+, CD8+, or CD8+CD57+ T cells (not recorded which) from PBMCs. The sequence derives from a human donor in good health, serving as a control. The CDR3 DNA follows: TGCAGTGTAGGTTTGGGGAAACCTAATGAGCAGTTCTTC. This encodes CSVGLGKPNEQFF.